This T cell receptor (beta chain) was sequenced during a study of shared clonotypes between healthy human individuals. There are 15 residues in the CDR3. Germline V gene sequence: CDR1 MDHEN, CDR2 SYDVKM. Trimming at V came to 2 bases and at J to 5 bases, leaving 2 bases not matched to a gene. Deep-level settings were used for running the assay. TCRdb's table, derived via immunoSEQ multiplex PCR, lists solely in-frame clones and lacks some. Here the sample spans hundreds of thousands of clones, around three quarters being singletons. The chain couples TRBV28 to TRBJ2-1; 11 bases match TRBD2. The sample comprised memory CD4+ T cells sorted from blood. Stated subset: CD45RA-negative fraction. This TCR derives from a woman in her 30s in good health. The CDR3 nucleotides read TGTGCCAGCAGTTTACCGGGACTAGCGGACAATGAGCAGTTCTTC. This gives the protein CASSLPGLADNEQFF.